The T cell receptor (beta chain) described here comes from a study of CD8 T cells in ankylosing spondylitis. This CDR3 comprises 15 residues. The junction had 8 bases not matched to a gene; V was cut back by 4 bases and J by 3 bases. Germline V gene data show CDR1 as KGHSH and CDR2 as LQKENI. MiXCR, applied by TCRdb to the 5' RACE reads, yields one record per CDR3 protein. The sample has fewer than 200,000 distinct CDR3 sequences, approximately 20% seen once. What was sequenced was blood, either unsorted or a sorted T cell fraction (not recorded which). The receptor was derived from a male donor with ankylosing spondylitis or in good health (not recorded which). The V gene is TRBV18, the J gene TRBJ2-7, with TRBD1 identical over 8 bases. DNA of the CDR3: TGTGCCAGCTCACTGGGGACAGGAGCACACTACGAGCAGTACTTC. This gives the protein CASSLGTGAHYEQYF.